This TCR beta chain originates from a study of identifying expanded T cells in peripheral blood. Concerning this clone itself: Its antigen remains unidentified.

Whole-study findings and limits: About 1.3 clones differed between technical replicates, versus around 15 and 19 over time.

CDR1 and CDR2 (germline): SQVTM, ANQGSEA. This CDR3 region has 13 residues. V lost 4 bases and J lost 0, with 9 bases in between. Profiling relied on immunoSEQ multiplex PCR, and the TCRdb table lists in-frame clones only, not all of them. Of 90,000 to 95,000 clones in the sample, approximately 91% were seen once. The sequenced sample was blood. The chain has TRBV29-1 and TRBJ1-1; no reliable D call. The receptor comes from a person between 18 and 70 years old in good health. This CDR3 is CSVAREMNTEAFF. Here the CDR3 DNA reads TGCAGCGTTGCCAGAGAGATGAACACTGAAGCTTTCTTT.